The 15 T cell receptor beta chains reported below all come from one sample, sequenced in a study of blood T cell repertoires in COVID-19 (dated by TCRdb to 2018 to 2021). Library prep was done by the immunoSEQ multiplex PCR assay. In its TCRdb copy, this immuneACCESS table keeps in-frame sequences only and misses some clones. Where compared with another copy, unresolved V genes explain less than half of these, and the others have no known cause. This sample gives 25,000 to 35,000 clones in total; approximately 85% of them show up just once. The top ten clones comprise 7.9% of the sample. Sample: peripheral blood. The receptor source for this set is a man aged 55 to 70 with COVID-19, enrolled during active disease.

The rearrangement joins TRBV6-5 to TRBJ1-5, with 9 bases matching TRBD1. The J segment lost 4 bases and the V segment lost 6 bases, leaving 7 bases of the junction unmatched. Germline CDR1 MNHEY, CDR2 SVGAGI. The CDR3 totals 15 residues. CDR3 amino acids: CASRPGTGTNQPQHF. CDR3 in DNA: TGTGCCAGCAGACCCGGGACAGGGACGAATCAGCCCCAGCATTTT.

This chain connects TRBV10-3 to TRBJ1-1, with D perhaps TRBD1 (6 bases). V was shortened by 6 bases and J by 0 bases, with 11 bases between the two germline ends. The CDR3 is 14 residues long. In germline, CDR1 is ENHRY, CDR2 SYGVKD. The CDR3 loop is CAIRGGQMNTEAFF. CDR3 sequence (DNA): TGTGCCATCAGGGGGGGGCAAATGAACACTGAAGCTTTCTTT.

V gene TRBV7-9 combines with J gene TRBJ2-5, with D hard to call. The CDR3 is made up of 15 amino acids. V lost 1 base to trimming and J lost 0 bases, with 9 bases between them. The V gene's germline CDR1 is SEHNR and CDR2 FQNEAQ (reference sequence). CDR3 protein: CASSLGFRYQETQYF. Written as DNA, the CDR3 is TGTGCCAGCAGCTTAGGTTTTCGTTACCAAGAGACCCAGTACTTC.

The chain recombines TRBV3-1 (or the pseudogene TRBV3-2) with TRBJ2-1; D uncertain. The CDR3 consists of 13 residues. V lost 4 bases, J lost 8 bases, and 12 bases lay in between. Germline CDR1 is LGHDT and CDR2 is YNNKEL (reference sequence). CDR3 bases: TGTGCCAGCAGCCCCCCAGCGATTTATGAGCAGTTCTTC. Translated: CASSPPAIYEQFF.

The rearrangement links TRBV10-2 to TRBJ2-7; TRBD1 agrees at 10 bases. After removal of 6 bases from V and 7 bases from J, the junction contained 6 bases not matched to a gene. CDR3 length: 13 residues. Germline-derived CDR1 and CDR2 are WSHSY and SAAADI. CDR3 region: CASSQTGGWEQYF. In nucleotides, the CDR3 is TGCGCCAGCAGCCAGACAGGGGGCTGGGAGCAGTACTTC.

This clone was seen just once. The chain uses TRBV7-9 and TRBJ2-1; a weak D match, TRBD2 (6 bases). Trimming removed 2 bases at V and 6 bases at J, with 8 bases between. Germline CDR1 SEHNR, CDR2 FQNEAQ (reference sequence). The CDR3 has 13 residues. DNA of the CDR3: TGTGCCAGCAGCTTATGGGACTCCAATGAGCAGTTCTTC. It encodes CASSLWDSNEQFF.

This clone was recorded a few times. This chain uses TRBV4-1 with TRBJ1-3; possible D gene TRBD1, 6 bases. CDR3 size: 15 residues. Looked up from germline, CDR1 is MGHRA and CDR2 is YSYEKL. Trimming removed 0 bases at V and 4 bases at J, with 10 bases between. The CDR3 here is CASSQDQGPGNTIYF. The DNA for the CDR3 is TGCGCCAGCAGCCAAGATCAGGGGCCCGGAAACACCATATATTTT.

The sample holds one count of this clone. The chain has TRBV10-3 and TRBJ2-2, with 10 bases aligning to TRBD2. The CDR3 is made up of 15 amino acids. Germline V CDR1 and CDR2: ENHRY, SYGVKD. V lost 2 bases, J lost 6 bases, and 3 bases stayed unmatched. CDR3: CAISETSGMSGELFF. Written as DNA, the CDR3 is TGTGCCATCAGTGAGACTAGCGGGATGTCCGGGGAGCTGTTTTTT.

This chain links TRBV28 with TRBJ2-4, with a tentative D call TRBD2 (5 bases). V shed 6 bases and J shed 9 bases, with 18 bases lying between them. Germline V gene data show CDR1 as MDHEN and CDR2 as SYDVKM. The CDR3 runs 14 residues. CDR3 bases: TGTGCCAGCAGCACCCACGGGGTCCAAGGCATTCAGTACTTC. It specifies CASSTHGVQGIQYF.

This sequence joins TRBV7-2 and TRBJ1-4; weak D call: TRBD1 (6 bases). CDR1 is SGHTA and CDR2 is FQGNSA in the germline V gene. V lost 10 bases, J lost 5 bases, and 14 bases lay in between. CDR3 length equals 13 residues. The CDR3: CATRGGWNEKLFF. The CDR3 nucleotides are TGTGCCACCCGAGGGGGATGGAATGAAAAACTGTTTTTT.

Here the CDR3 reads CASSQDGGGQVNSPLHF. The CDR3 nucleotides read TGCGCCAGCAGCCAAGATGGAGGGGGACAGGTTAATTCACCCCTCCACTTT. This sequence joins TRBV4-1 and TRBJ1-6; 8 bases are shared with TRBD1. J was trimmed by 6 bases and V by 0 bases; bases with no gene match: 7. CDR1 and CDR2 (germline): MGHRA, YSYEKL. There are 17 residues in the CDR3.

This clone was recorded once. This chain uses TRBV9 with TRBJ1-5; D gene uncertain. Germline loops: CDR1 SGDLS, CDR2 YYNGEE. This CDR3 is built from 14 residues. V lost 3 bases and J 4 bases, leaving 11 bases between the germline ends. CDR3 sequence (DNA): TGTGCCAGCAGCGGACAACTTGGGAATCAGCCCCAGCATTTT. Its protein product is CASSGQLGNQPQHF.

This sequence joins TRBV4-1 and TRBJ2-2, with 10 bases identical to TRBD1. Germline CDR1 and CDR2: MGHRA and YSYEKL. The CDR3 covers 15 residues. With 4 bases clipped from V and 4 bases from J, the junction kept 3 bases outside the gene matches. CDR3: CASSRGQGITGELFF. In DNA, the CDR3 is TGCGCCAGCAGCCGGGGACAGGGGATCACCGGGGAGCTGTTTTTT.

J is TRBJ2-7 and V is TRBV5-1; perhaps TRBD1 as D (5 bases). V lost 0 bases, J lost 5 bases, and 12 bases lay in between. CDR3 length: 14 amino acids. Germline V CDR1 and CDR2: SGHRS, YFSETQ. In nucleotides, the CDR3 is TGCGCCAGCAGCTTGGCTAGGGGTCTTAACGAGCAGTACTTC. Its protein is CASSLARGLNEQYF.

The chain employs TRBV6-5 and TRBJ2-7, with 8 bases fitting TRBD2. With V trimmed by 0 bases and J by 3 bases, 7 bases remained unmatched. Germline V lookup: CDR1 MNHEY, CDR2 SVGAGI. This CDR3 comprises 16 residues. The CDR3 DNA sequence: TGTGCCAGCAGTTACTCCGGGACTAGGGCCATCTACGAGCAGTACTTC. Amino acids: CASSYSGTRAIYEQYF.